This T cell receptor beta chain originates from a study of T cells in Graves' hyperthyroidism and ophthalmopathy. RNA transcripts served as the template for amplifying TCR beta CDR3 regions. An initial round of RT-PCR targeting the TCR CDR3 relied on the HTBI primer set. TCRdb re-called the multiplex PCR reads with MiXCR, one entry per CDR3 protein. The sample holds some 510,000 distinct CDR3 sequences, about 20% seen once. The V end was cut by 7 bases, the J end by 2 bases, with 12 bases between. This CDR3 region has 12 residues. The V gene's germline CDR1 is SQVTM and CDR2 ANQGSEA. J is TRBJ2-7 and V is TRBV29-1; no reliable D call. The TCR originated in a man aged 18-30 years with Graves' hyperthyroidism. The sample taken for sequencing was blood. The DNA of the CDR3 is TGCAGCGCCCGGAGACGTCCCTACGAGCAGTACTTC. It encodes CSARRRPYEQYF.